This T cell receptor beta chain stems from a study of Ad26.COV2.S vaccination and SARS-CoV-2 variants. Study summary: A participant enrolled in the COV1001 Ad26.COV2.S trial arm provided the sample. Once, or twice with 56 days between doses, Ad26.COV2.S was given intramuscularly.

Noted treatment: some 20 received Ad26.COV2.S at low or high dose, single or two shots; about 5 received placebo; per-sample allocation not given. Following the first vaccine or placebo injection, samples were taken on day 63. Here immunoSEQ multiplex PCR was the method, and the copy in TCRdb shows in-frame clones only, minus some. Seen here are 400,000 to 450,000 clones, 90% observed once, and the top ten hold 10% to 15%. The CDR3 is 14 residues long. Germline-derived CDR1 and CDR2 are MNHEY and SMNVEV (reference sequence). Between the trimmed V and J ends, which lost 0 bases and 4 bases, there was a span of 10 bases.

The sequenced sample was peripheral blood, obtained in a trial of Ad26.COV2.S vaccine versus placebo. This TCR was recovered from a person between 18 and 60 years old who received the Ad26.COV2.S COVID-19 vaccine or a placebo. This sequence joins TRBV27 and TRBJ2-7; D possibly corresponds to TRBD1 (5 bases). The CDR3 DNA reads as TGTGCCAGCAGTTTATCCCAGGGTTGGTACGAGCAGTACTTC. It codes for CASSLSQGWYEQYF.